Reported below is one T cell receptor (beta chain). This record comes from a study of T cell responses to AZD1222 COVID-19 vaccine. The CDR3 contains 14 residues. J lost 0 bases, V lost 8 bases, and 5 bases had no gene match. Germline V lookup: CDR1 SGHVS, CDR2 FQNEAQ. Assay: immunoSEQ multiplex PCR; the TCRdb copy retains only in-frame clones and omits some. The profile shows about 85,000 clones, 85% of them singletons. The V and J genes are TRBV7-8 and TRBJ1-1; 8 nucleotides match TRBD1. This TCR derives from an adult who received the AZD1222 COVID-19 vaccine. This material consisted of peripheral blood, taken 28 days after the second AZD1222 dose. The CDR3 reads CASSTDRVNTEAFF. The DNA for the CDR3 is TGTGCCAGCTCAACGGACAGGGTGAACACTGAAGCTTTCTTT.